This is a list of T cell receptor beta chains from one sample in a study of shared clonotypes between healthy human individuals. Measured with immunoSEQ multiplex PCR; TCRdb has only the in-frame clones, and not every one. The data contain about 2.2 million clones, roughly 91% of them singletons. The sample consisted of naive CD8+ T cells from PBMCs. The receptors here all came from a man aged 18 to 30 in good health. Some clones in this sample may be carry-over from other donors' samples. Each CDR3 is given with its conserved first and last residue. The D gene is left open where the match is weak. Clone size is shown for a subset of rows, as once, few, many or a class of expanded clone.

>TRBJ1-2|few|TRBV30|-
CAWRRTGYTF
TGTGCCTGGAGGCGGACCGGCTACACCTTC
>TRBJ1-1|-|TRBV2|TRBD1
CASSDPDRVGEAFF
TGTGCCAGCAGTGACCCGGACAGGGTGGGTGAAGCTTTCTTT
>TRBJ2-7|once|TRBV28|TRBD2
CASSSRRGFDPYEQYF
TGTGCCAGCAGTTCCCGGCGGGGGTTTGATCCCTACGAGCAGTACTTC
>TRBJ2-7|-|TRBV7-3|TRBD2
CASSPGLADQQYF
TGTGCCAGCAGCCCTGGACTAGCGGACCAGCAGTACTTC
>TRBJ2-7|-|TRBV4-3|-
CASSQDRATAYEQYF
TGCGCCAGCAGCCAAGACCGGGCTACAGCCTACGAGCAGTACTTC
>TRBJ2-7|once|TRBV7-8|-
CASSPLKNGPASYEQYF
TGTGCCAGCAGCCCTCTTAAAAACGGCCCAGCATCCTACGAGCAGTACTTC
>TRBJ1-2|-|TRBV4-1|TRBD1
CASSQIGTGFGYTF
TGCGCCAGCAGCCAAATAGGGACAGGGTTTGGCTACACCTTC
>TRBJ2-5|-|TRBV28|-
CASSTGLEETQYF
TGTGCCAGCAGTACCGGACTCGAGGAGACCCAGTACTTC
>TRBJ2-5|-|TRBV11-2|TRBD1
CASSSTGTQETQYF
TGTGCCAGCAGCTCGACAGGGACCCAAGAGACCCAGTACTTC
>TRBJ2-7|once|TRBV14|TRBD1
CASSHGTGYEQYF
TGTGCCAGCAGCCACGGGACAGGCTACGAGCAGTACTTC
>TRBJ1-2|-|TRBV4-3|-
CASSQDRGAQDGYTF
TGCGCCAGCAGCCAAGATCGGGGGGCGCAGGATGGCTACACCTTC